This TCR beta chain stems from a study of T cell changes during pregnancy in multiple sclerosis. TCRdb keeps only in-frame clones here, not all; method: immunoSEQ multiplex PCR. This table has fewer than 65,000 clones, 75% to 95% appearing once. This TCR was sampled from a female donor in good health, enrolled as a control in a pregnancy study. Sequences were derived from peripheral blood, sampled in the third trimester of pregnancy.

The CDR3 DNA reads as TGTGCCAGCAGCGTAAAGGGCTTGGGGGGAGAGCAGTACTTC. Translation gives CASSVKGLGGEQYF. The chain joins TRBV9 to TRBJ2-7, with a possible D match to TRBD2 (6 bases). This CDR3 is built from 14 residues. Germline CDR1 and CDR2: SGDLS and YYNGEE. Trimming left V 1 base short and J 7 bases short, with 15 bases between.